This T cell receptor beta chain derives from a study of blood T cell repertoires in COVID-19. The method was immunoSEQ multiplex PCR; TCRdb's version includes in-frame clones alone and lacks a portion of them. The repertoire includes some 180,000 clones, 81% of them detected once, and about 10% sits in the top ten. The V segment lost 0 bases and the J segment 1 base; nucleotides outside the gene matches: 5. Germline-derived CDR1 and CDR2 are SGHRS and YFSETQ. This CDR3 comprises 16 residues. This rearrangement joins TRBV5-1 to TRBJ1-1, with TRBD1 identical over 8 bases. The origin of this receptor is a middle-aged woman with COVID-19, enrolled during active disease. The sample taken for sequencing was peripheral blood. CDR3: CASSLGPGTGNTEAFF. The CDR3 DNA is TGCGCCAGCAGCTTGGGCCCGGGGACAGGGAACACTGAAGCTTTCTTT. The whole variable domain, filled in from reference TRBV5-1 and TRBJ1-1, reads KAGVTQTPRYLIKTRGQQVTLSCSPISGHRSVSWYQQTPGQGLQFLFEYFSETQRNKGNFPGRFSGRQFSNSRSEMNVSTLELGDSALYLCASSLGPGTGNTEAFFGQGTRLTVV.